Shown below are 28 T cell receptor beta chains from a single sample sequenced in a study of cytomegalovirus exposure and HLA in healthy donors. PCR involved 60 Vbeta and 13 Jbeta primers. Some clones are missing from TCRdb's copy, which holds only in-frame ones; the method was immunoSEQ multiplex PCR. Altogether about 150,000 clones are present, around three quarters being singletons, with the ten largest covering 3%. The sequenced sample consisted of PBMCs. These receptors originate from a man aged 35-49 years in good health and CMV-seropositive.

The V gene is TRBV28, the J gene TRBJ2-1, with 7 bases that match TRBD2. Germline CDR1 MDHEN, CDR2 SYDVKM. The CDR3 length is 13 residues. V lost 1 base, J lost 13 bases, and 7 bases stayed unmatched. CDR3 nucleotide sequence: TGTGCCAGCAGTTTATTTCAGCGGGACTCTCAGTTCTTC. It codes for CASSLFQRDSQFF.

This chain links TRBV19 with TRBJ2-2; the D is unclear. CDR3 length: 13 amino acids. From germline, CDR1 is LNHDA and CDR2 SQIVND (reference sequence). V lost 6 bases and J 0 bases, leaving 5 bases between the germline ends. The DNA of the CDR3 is TGTGCCAGTAGCGGTTCGAACACCGGGGAGCTGTTTTTT. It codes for CASSGSNTGELFF.

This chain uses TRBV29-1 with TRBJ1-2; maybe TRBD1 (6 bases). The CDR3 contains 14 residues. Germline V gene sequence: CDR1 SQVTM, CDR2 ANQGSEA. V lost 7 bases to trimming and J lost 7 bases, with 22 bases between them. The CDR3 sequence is CSARGLGGRGGYTF. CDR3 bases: TGCAGCGCCCGAGGATTAGGGGGAAGGGGTGGCTACACCTTC.

The CDR3 coding sequence is TGTGCCAGCAGCTCAGCAGCGGGAGGCCGTGGTGAGCAGTTCTTC. Protein: CASSSAAGGRGEQFF. The V gene is TRBV7-9, the J gene TRBJ2-1; 9 nucleotides align to TRBD2. The germline gives CDR1 SEHNR, CDR2 FQNEAQ (reference sequence). Germline trimming cut 4 bases from V and 9 bases from J; bases unmatched to any gene: 10. CDR3 length equals 15 residues. Full variable domain (outside the CDR3, taken from reference TRBV7-9 and TRBJ2-1): DTGVSQNPRHKITKRGQNVTFRCDPISEHNRLYWYRQTLGQGPEFLTYFQNEAQLEKSRLLSDRFSAERPKGSFSTLEIQRTEQGDSAMYLCASSSAAGGRGEQFFGPGTRLTVL.

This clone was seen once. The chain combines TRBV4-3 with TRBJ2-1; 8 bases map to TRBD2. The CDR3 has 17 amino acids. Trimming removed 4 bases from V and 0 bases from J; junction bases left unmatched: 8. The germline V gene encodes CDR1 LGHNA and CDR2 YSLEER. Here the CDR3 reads CASSPTGAGASYNEQFF. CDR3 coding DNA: TGCGCCAGCAGCCCCACTGGAGCGGGAGCCTCCTACAATGAGCAGTTCTTC.

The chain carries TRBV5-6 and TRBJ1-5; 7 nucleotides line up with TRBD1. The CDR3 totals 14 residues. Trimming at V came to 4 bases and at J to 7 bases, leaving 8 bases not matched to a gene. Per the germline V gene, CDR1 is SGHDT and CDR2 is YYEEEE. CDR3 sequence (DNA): TGTGCCAGCAGCCTGAGACAGGGAATCCAGCCCCAGCATTTT. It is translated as CASSLRQGIQPQHF.

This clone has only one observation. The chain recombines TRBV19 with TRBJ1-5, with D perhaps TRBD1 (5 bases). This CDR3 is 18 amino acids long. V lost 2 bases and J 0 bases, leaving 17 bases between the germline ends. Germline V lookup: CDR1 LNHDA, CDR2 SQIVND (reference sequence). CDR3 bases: TGTGCCAGTAGTATAAGGGTGGGGCGAAGGTATAGCAATCAGCCCCAGCATTTT. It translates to CASSIRVGRRYSNQPQHF. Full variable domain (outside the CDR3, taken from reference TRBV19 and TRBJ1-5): DGGITQSPKYLFRKEGQNVTLSCEQNLNHDAMYWYRQDPGQGLRLIYYSQIVNDFQKGDIAEGYSVSREKKESFPLTVTSAQKNPTAFYLCASSIRVGRRYSNQPQHFGDGTRLSIL.

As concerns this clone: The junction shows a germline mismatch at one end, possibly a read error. CDR3 in DNA: TGTGCCATCAGGGACACGGGTACTAGCTCCAACGAGCAGTACTTC. Translation gives CAIRDTGTSSNEQYF. The chain links TRBV10-3 to TRBJ2-7, with TRBD2 as a possible D gene (6 bases). The germline CDR1 and CDR2 sequences are ENHRY and SYGVKD. The CDR3 extends over 15 amino acids.

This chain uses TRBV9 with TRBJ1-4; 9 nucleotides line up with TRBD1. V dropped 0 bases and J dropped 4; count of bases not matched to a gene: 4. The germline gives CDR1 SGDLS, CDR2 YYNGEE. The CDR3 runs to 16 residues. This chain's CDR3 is CASSVGQGGNNEKLFF. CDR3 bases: TGTGCCAGCAGCGTAGGACAGGGGGGGAATAATGAAAAACTGTTTTTT.

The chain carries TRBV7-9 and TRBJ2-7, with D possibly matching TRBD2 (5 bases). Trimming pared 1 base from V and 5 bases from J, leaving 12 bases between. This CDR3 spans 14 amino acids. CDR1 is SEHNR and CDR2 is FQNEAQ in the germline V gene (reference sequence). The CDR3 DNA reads TGTGCCAGCAGCTTAGGGTCGGGGATCCACGAGCAGTACTTC. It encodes CASSLGSGIHEQYF.

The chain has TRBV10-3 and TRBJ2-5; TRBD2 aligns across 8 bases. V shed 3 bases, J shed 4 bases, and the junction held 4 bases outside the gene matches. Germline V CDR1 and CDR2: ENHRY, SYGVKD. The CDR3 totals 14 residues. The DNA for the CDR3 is TGTGCCATCAGTGAAGAGCGGGGGCGAGAGACCCAGTACTTC. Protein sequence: CAISEERGRETQYF.

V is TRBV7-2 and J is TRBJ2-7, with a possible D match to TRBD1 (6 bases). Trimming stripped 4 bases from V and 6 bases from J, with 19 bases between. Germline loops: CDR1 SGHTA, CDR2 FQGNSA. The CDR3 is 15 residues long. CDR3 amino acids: CASSSDGTNRGEQYF. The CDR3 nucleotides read TGTGCCAGCAGCTCCGACGGGACAAATCGTGGCGAGCAGTACTTC.

CDR3 region: CASSVGGNPKAGYGYTF. The CDR3, as DNA: TGTGCCAGCAGCGTAGGGGGCAATCCCAAGGCGGGATATGGCTACACCTTC. The J gene is TRBJ1-2, the V gene TRBV9, with D maybe TRBD1 (5 bases). Trimming pared 0 bases from V and 5 bases from J, leaving 20 bases between. The CDR3 length is 17 residues. CDR1 and CDR2 (germline): SGDLS, YYNGEE.

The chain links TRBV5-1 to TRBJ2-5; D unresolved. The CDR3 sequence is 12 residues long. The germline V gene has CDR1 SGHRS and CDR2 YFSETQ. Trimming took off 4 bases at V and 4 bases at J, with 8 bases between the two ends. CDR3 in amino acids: CASSDPGETQYF. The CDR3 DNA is TGCGCCAGCAGCGACCCGGGAGAGACCCAGTACTTC.

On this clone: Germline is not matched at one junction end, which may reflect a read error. The CDR3 is CASSLVAGGPTDAQYF. CDR3 sequence (DNA): TGTGCCAGCAGCTTAGTGGCGGGAGGGCCCACAGATGCGCAGTATTTT. V and J are TRBV11-1 and TRBJ2-3; TRBD2 matches at 9 bases. Looked up from germline, CDR1 is SGHAT and CDR2 is FQDESV (reference sequence). This CDR3 region has 16 residues.

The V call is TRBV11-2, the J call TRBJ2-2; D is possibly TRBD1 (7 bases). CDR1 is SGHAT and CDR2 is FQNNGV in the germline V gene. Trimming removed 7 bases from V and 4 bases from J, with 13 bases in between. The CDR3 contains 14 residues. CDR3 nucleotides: TGTGCCAGCAACCGACAGGGAGGCACCGGGGAGCTGTTTTTT. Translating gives CASNRQGGTGELFF.

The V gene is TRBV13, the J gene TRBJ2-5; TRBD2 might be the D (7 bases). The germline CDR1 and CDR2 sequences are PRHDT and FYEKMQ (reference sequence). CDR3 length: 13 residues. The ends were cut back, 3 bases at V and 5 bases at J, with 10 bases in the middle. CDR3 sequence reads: CASSFRGGETQYF. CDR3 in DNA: TGTGCCAGCAGCTTCAGGGGAGGGGAGACCCAGTACTTC.

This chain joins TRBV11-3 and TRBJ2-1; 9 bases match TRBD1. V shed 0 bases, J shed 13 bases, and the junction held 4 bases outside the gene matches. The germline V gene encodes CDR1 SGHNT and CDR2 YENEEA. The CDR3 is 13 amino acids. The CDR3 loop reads CASSLDGQGRQFF. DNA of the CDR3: TGTGCCAGCAGCTTAGATGGACAGGGGAGACAGTTCTTC.

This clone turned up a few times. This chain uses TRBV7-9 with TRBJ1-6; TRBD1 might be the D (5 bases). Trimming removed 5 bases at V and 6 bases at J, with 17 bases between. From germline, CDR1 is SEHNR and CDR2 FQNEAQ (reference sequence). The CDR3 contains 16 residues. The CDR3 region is CASSQGSGFFNSPLHF. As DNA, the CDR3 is TGTGCCAGCAGCCAGGGATCAGGGTTTTTTAATTCACCCCTCCACTTT.

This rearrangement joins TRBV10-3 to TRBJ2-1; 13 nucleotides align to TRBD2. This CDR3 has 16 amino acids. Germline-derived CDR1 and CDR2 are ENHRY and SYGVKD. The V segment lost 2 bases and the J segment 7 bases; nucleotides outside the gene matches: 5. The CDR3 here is CAISEGTSGKGNEQFF. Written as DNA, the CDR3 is TGTGCCATCAGTGAGGGGACTAGCGGGAAGGGAAATGAGCAGTTCTTC.

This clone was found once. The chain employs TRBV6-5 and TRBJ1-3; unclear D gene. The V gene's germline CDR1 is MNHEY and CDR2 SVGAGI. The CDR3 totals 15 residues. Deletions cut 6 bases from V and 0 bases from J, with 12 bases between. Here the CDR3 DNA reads TGTGCCAGCAGCATCCGGGGAGACTCTGGAAACACCATATATTTT. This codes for CASSIRGDSGNTIYF.

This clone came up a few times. CDR3 amino acids: CASSHTSSYEQYF. The DNA of the CDR3 is TGTGCCAGCAGCCACACTAGTAGCTACGAGCAGTACTTC. The chain uses TRBV7-8 and TRBJ2-7; weak D call: TRBD2 (5 bases). Germline CDR1 SGHVS, CDR2 FQNEAQ. Trimming shortened V by 5 bases and J by 3 bases, and 11 bases separated the two germline ends. The CDR3 is 13 residues long.

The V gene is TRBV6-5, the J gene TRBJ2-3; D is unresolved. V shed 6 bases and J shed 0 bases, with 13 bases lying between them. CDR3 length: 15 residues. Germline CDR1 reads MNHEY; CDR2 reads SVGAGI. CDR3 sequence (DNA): TGTGCCAGCAGAGAGACTGGGTCTAGCACAGATACGCAGTATTTT. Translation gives CASRETGSSTDTQYF.

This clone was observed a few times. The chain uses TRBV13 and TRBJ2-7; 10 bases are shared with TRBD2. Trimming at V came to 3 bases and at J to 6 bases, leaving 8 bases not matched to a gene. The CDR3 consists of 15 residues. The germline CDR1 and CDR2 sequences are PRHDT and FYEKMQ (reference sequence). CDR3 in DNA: TGTGCCAGCAGCTTCTGGAGCGGGAGGGCCGTCGAGCAGTACTTC. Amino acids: CASSFWSGRAVEQYF.

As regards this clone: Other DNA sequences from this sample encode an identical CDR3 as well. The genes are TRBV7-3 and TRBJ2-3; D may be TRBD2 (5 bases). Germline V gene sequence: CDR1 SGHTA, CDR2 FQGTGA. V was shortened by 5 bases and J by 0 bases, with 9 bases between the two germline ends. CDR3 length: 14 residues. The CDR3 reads CASSTSGSTDTQYF. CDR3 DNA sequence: TGTGCCAGCAGCACCAGCGGAAGCACAGATACGCAGTATTTT.

DNA of the CDR3: TGTGCCAGCAGCTCTAGCGGGAGAGGAGAGACCCAGTACTTC. Amino acids: CASSSSGRGETQYF. The chain recombines TRBV7-2 with TRBJ2-5, with TRBD2 identical over 10 bases. Germline V gene data show CDR1 as SGHTA and CDR2 as FQGNSA. V shed 4 bases and J 4 bases; nucleotides not matched to a gene: 3. CDR3 size: 14 residues.

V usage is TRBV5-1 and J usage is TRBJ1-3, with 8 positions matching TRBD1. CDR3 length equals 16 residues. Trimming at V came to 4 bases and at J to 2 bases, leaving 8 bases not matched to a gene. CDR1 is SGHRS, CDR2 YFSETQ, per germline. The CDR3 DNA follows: TGCGCCAGCAGCACCGGACAGGGTTCAGCTGGAAACACCATATATTTT. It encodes CASSTGQGSAGNTIYF.

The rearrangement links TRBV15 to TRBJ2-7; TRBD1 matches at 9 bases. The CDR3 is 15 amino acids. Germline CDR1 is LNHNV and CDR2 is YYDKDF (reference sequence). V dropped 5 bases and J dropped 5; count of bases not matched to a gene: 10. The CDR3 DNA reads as TGTGCCACCAGCCATAGGGGACAGGGTGTCCACGAGCAGTACTTC. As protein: CATSHRGQGVHEQYF.